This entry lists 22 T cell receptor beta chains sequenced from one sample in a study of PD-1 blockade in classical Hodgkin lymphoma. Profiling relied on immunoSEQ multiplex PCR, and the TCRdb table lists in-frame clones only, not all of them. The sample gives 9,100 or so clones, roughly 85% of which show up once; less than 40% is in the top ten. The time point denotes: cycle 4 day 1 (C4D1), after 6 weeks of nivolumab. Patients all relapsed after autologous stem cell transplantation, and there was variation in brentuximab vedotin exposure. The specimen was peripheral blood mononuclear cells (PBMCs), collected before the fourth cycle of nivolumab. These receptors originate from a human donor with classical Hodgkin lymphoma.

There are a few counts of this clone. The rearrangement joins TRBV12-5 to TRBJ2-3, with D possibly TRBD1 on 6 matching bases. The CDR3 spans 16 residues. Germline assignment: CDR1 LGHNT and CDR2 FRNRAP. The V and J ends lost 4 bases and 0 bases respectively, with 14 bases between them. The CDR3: CASGSPRGPSTDTQYF. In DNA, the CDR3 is TGTGCTAGTGGTTCCCCCAGGGGACCTAGCACAGATACGCAGTATTTT. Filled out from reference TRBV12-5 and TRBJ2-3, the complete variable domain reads DARVTQTPRHKVTEMGQEVTMRCQPILGHNTVFWYRQTMMQGLELLAYFRNRAPLDDSGMPKDRFSAEMPDATLATLKIQPSEPRDSAVYFCASGSPRGPSTDTQYFGPGTRLTVL.

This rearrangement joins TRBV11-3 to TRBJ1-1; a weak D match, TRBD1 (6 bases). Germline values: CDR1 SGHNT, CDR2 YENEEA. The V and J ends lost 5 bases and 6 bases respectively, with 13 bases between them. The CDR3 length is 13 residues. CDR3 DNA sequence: TGTGCCAGCAGCCTCGGGGGCACTGCTGAAGCTTTCTTT. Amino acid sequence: CASSLGGTAEAFF.

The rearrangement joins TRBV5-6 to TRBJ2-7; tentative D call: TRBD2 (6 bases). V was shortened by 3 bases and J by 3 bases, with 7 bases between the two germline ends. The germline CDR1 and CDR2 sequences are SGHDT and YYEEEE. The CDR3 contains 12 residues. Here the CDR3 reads CASSSGLYEQYF. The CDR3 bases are TGTGCCAGCAGCTCGGGACTCTACGAGCAGTACTTC. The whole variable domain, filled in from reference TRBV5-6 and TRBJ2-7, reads DAGVTQSPTHLIKTRGQQVTLRCSPKSGHDTVSWYQQALGQGPQFIFQYYEEEERQRGNFPDRFSGHQFPNYSSELNVNALLLGDSALYLCASSSGLYEQYFGPGTRLTVT.

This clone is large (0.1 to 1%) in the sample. CDR3 in DNA: TGTGCCAGCAGTGAATATCCGTATAATTCACCCCTCCACTTT. It is translated as CASSEYPYNSPLHF. The chain has TRBV6-1 and TRBJ1-6; D gene uncertain. The CDR3 length is 14 residues. Germline V lookup: CDR1 MNHNS, CDR2 SASEGT. Trimming removed 2 bases from V and 4 bases from J, with 6 bases in between.

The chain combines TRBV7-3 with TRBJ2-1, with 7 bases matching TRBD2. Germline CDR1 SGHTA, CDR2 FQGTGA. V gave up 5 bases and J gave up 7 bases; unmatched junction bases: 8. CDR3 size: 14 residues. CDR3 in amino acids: CASSPGGMRNEQFF. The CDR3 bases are TGTGCCAGCAGCCCGGGAGGCATGCGGAATGAGCAGTTCTTC.

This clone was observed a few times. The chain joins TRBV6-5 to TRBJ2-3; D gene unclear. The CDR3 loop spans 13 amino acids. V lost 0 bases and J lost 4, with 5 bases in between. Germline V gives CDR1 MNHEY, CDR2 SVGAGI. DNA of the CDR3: TGTGCCAGCAGTTACTCTCTCGCAGATACGCAGTATTTT. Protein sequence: CASSYSLADTQYF.

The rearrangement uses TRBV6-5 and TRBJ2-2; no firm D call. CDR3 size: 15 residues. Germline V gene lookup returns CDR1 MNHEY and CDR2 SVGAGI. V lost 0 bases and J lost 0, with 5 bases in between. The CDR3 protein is CASSYSAPNTGELFF. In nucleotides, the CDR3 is TGTGCCAGCAGTTACTCGGCACCGAACACCGGGGAGCTGTTTTTT.

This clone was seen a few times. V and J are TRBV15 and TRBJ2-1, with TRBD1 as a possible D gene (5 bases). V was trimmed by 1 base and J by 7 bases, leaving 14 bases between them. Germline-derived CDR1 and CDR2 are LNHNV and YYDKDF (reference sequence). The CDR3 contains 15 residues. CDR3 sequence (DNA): TGTGCCACCAGCAGAGGTAGCAGGCAGGGAAATGAGCAGTTCTTC. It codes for CATSRGSRQGNEQFF.

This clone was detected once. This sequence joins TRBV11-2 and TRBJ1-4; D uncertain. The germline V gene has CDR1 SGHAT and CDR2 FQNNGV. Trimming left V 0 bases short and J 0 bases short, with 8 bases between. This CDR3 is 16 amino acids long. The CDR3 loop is CASSLDRVATNEKLFF. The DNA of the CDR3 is TGTGCCAGCAGCTTAGATCGGGTTGCAACTAATGAAAAACTGTTTTTT.

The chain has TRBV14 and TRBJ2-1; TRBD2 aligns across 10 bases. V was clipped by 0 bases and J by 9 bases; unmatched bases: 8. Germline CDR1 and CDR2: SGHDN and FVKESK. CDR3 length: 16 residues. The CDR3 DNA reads TGTGCCAGCAGCCAAGATGACGCTAGCGGGAGTGGTGAGCAGTTCTTC. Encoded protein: CASSQDDASGSGEQFF.

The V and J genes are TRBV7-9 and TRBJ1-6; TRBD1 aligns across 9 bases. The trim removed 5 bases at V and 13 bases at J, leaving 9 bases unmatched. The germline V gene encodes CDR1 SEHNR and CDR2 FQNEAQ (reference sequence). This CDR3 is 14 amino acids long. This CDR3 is CASSPGTGMFPLHF. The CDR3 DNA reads TGTGCCAGCAGCCCCGGGACAGGGATGTTTCCCCTCCACTTT.

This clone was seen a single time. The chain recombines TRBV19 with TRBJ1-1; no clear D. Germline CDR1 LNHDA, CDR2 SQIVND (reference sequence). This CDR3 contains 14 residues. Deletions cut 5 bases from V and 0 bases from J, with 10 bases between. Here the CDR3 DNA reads TGTGCCAGTAGTCCCGATTATTTGAACACTGAAGCTTTCTTT. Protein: CASSPDYLNTEAFF.

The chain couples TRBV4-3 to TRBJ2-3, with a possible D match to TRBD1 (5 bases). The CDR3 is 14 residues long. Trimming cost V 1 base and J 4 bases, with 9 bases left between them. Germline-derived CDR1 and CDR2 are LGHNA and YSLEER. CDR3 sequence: CASSQAYRPDTQYF. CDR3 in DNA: TGCGCCAGCAGCCAAGCTTACAGGCCAGATACGCAGTATTTT.

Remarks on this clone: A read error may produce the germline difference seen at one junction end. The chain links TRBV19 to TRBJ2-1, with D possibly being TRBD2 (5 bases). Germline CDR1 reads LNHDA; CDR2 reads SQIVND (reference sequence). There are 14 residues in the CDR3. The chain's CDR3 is CASRIGLPGNEQFF. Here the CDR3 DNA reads TGTGCCAGTAGAATAGGACTCCCCGGTAATGAGCAGTTCTTC.

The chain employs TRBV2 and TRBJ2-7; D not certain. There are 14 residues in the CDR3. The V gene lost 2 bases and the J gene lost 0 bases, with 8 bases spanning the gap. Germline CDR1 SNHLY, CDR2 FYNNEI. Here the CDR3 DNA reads TGTGCCAGCAGTGAAACGGGTCCCTCCTACGAGCAGTACTTC. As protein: CASSETGPSYEQYF. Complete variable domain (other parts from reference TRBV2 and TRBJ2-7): EPEVTQTPSHQVTQMGQEVILRCVPISNHLYFYWYRQILGQKVEFLVSFYNNEISEKSEIFDDQFSVERPDGSNFTLKIRSTKLEDSAMYFCASSETGPSYEQYFGPGTRLTVT.

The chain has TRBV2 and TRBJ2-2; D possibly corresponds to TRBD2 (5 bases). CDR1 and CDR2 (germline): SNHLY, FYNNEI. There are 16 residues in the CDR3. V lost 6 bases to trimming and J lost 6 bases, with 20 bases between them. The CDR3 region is CASRPDGVGRAGELFF. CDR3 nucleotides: TGTGCCAGCAGGCCCGACGGGGTCGGTAGGGCCGGGGAGCTGTTTTTT.

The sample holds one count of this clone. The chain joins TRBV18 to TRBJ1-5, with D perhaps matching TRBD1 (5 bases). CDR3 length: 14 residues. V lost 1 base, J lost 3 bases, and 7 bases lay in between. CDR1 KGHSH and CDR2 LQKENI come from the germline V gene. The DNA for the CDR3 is TGTGCCAGCTCACCACGGGGCTCCAATCAGCCCCAGCATTTT. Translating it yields CASSPRGSNQPQHF.

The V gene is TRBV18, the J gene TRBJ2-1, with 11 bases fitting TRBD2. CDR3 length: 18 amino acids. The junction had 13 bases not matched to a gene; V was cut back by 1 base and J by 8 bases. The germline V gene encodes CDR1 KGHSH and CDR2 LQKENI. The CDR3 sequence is CASSPQSSLIAGGHEQFF. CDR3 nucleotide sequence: TGTGCCAGCTCACCACAATCCTCTTTGATAGCGGGAGGGCATGAGCAGTTCTTC.

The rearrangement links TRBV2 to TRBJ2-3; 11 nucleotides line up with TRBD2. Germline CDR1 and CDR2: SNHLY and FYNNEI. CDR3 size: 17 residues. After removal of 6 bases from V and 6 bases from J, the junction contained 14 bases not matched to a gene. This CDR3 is CASSYTGLLAGGDTQYF. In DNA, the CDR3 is TGTGCCAGCAGCTATACCGGATTGCTAGCGGGAGGTGATACGCAGTATTTT.

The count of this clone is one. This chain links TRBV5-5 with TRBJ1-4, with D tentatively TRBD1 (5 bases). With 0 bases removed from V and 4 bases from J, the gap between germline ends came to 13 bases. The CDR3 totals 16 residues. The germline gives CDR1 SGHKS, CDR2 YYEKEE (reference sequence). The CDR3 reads CASSLELRQNNEKLFF. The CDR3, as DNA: TGTGCCAGCAGCTTGGAATTGAGACAGAATAATGAAAAACTGTTTTTT.

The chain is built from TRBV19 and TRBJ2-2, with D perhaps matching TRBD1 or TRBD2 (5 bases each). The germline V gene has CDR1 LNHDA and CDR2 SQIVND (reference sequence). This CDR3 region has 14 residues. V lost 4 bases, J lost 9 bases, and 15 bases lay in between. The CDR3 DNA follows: TGTGCCAGTAGTACCTTGGGACCTACCCGGGAGCTGTTTTTT. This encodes CASSTLGPTRELFF.

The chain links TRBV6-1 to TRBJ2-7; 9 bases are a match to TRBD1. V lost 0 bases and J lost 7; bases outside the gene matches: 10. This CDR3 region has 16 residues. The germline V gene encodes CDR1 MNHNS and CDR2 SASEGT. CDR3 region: CASSEALGQGPWEQYF. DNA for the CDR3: TGTGCCAGCAGTGAAGCGCTGGGACAGGGCCCCTGGGAGCAGTACTTC.